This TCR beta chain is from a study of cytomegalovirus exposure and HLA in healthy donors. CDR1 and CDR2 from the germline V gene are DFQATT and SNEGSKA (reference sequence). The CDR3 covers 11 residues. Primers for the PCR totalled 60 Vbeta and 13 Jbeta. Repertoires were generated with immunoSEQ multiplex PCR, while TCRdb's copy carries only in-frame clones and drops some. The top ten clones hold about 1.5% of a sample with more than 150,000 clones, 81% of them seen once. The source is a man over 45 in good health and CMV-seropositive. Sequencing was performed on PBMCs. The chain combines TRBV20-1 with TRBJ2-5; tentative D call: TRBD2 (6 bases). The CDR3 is CRASGEETQYF. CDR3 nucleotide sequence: TGCAGGGCCTCGGGGGAAGAGACCCAGTACTTC.